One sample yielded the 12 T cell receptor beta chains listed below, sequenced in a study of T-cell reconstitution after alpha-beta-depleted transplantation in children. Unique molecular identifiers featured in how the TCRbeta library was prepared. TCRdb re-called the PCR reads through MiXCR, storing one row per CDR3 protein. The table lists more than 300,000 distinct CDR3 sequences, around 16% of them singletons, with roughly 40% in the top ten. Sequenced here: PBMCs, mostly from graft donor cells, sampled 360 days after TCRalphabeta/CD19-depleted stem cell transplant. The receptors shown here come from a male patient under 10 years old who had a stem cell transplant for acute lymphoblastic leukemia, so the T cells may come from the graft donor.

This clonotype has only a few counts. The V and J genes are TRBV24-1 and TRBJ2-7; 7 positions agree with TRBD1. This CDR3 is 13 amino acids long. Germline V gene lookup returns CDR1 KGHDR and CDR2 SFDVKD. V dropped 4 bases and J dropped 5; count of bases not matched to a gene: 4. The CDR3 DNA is TGTGCCACCAGTGAAGGAACAGGGGACGAGCAGTACTTC. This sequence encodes CATSEGTGDEQYF.

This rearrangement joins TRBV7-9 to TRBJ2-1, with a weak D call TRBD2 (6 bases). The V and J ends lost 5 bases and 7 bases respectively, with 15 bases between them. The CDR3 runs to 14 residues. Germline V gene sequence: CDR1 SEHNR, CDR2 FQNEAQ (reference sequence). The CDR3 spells CASSEPGLLNEQFF. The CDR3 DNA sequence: TGTGCCAGCAGCGAACCGGGACTCTTGAATGAGCAGTTCTTC. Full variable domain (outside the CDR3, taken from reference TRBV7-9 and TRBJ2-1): DTGVSQNPRHKITKRGQNVTFRCDPISEHNRLYWYRQTLGQGPEFLTYFQNEAQLEKSRLLSDRFSAERPKGSFSTLEIQRTEQGDSAMYLCASSEPGLLNEQFFGPGTRLTVL.

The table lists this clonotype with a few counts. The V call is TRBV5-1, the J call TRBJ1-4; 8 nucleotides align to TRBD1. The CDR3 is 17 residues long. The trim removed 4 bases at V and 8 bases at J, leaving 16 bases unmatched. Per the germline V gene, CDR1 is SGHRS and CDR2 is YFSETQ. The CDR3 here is CASSRTGIGVRFEKLFF. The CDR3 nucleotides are TGCGCCAGCAGCCGGACAGGGATTGGTGTTCGATTCGAAAAACTGTTTTTT.

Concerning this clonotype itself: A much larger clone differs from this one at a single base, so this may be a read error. For the CDR3, the DNA is TGTGCCAGCAGCCCGGGACTAGCGGGAGCGGGGCAAGAGGCCCAGTACTTC. It specifies CASSPGLAGAGQEAQYF. The chain couples TRBV9 to TRBJ2-5; 14 positions match TRBD2. The germline V gene has CDR1 SGDLS and CDR2 YYNGEE. The CDR3 loop spans 17 amino acids.

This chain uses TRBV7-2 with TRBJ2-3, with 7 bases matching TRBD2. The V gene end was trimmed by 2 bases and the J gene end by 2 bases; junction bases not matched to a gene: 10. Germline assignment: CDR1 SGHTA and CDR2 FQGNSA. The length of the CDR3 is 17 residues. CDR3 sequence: CASSLQLGGSVTDTQYF. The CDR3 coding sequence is TGTGCCAGCAGCTTACAGCTCGGCGGGAGTGTCACAGATACGCAGTATTTT.

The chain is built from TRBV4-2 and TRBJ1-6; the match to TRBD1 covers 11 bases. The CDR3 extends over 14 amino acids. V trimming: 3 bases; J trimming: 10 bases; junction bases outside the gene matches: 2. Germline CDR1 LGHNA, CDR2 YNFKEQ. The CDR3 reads CASSQDRGLSPLHF. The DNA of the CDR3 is TGTGCCAGCAGCCAGGACAGGGGGCTATCACCCCTCCACTTT.

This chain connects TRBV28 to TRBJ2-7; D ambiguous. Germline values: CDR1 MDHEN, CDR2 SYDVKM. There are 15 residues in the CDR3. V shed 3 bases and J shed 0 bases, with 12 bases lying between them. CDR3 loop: CASSFPHASSYEQYF. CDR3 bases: TGTGCCAGCAGTTTCCCCCATGCCAGCTCCTACGAGCAGTACTTC.

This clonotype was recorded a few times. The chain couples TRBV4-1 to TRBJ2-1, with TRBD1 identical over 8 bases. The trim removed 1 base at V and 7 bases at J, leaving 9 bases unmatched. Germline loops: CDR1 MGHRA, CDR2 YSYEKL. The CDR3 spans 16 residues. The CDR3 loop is CASSQGGQGWGNEQFF. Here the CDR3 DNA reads TGCGCCAGCAGCCAAGGTGGACAGGGCTGGGGGAATGAGCAGTTCTTC.

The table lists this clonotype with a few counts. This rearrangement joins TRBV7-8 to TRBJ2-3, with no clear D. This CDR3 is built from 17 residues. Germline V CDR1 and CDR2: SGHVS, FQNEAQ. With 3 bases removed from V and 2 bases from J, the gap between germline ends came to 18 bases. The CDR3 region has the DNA TGTGCCAGCAGCTTTGGTATAATCGCGGCGAACACAGATACGCAGTATTTT. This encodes CASSFGIIAANTDTQYF.

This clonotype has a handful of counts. In DNA, the CDR3 is TGTGCCATCAGGCCTAGCGGGACCTACGAGCAGTACTTC. It specifies CAIRPSGTYEQYF. The rearrangement links TRBV10-3 to TRBJ2-7, with TRBD2 matching 9 bases. J gave up 2 bases and V 6 bases, and 2 bases lay outside the gene matches. CDR1 is ENHRY, CDR2 SYGVKD, per germline. CDR3 length: 13 amino acids.

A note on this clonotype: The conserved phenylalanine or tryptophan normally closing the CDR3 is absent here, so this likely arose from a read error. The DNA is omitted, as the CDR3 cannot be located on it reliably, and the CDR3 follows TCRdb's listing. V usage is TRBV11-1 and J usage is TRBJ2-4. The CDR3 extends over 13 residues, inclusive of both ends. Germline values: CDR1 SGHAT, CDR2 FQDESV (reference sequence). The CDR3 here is CASSLGVRDIQHV.

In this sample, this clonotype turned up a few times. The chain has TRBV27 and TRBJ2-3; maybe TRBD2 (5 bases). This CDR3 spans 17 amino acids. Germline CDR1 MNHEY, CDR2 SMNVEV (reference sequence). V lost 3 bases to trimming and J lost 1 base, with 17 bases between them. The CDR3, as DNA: TGTGCCAGCAGTTTGGACGGACGGGGAAGGGGCACAGATACGCAGTATTTT. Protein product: CASSLDGRGRGTDTQYF.